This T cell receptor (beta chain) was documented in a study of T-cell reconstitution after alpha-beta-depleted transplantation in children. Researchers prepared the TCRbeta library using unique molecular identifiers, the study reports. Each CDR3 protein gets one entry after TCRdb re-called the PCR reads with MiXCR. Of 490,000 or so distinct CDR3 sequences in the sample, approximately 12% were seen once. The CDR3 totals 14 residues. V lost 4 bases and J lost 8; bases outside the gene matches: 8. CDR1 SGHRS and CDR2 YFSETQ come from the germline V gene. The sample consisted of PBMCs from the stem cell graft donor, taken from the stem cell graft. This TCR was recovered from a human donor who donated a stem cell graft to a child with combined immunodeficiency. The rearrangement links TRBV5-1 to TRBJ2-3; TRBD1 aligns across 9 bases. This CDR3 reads CASSRTGAQGTQYF. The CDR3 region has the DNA TGCGCCAGCAGCCGGACAGGGGCTCAGGGTACGCAGTATTTT.